Each of the 27 T cell receptor beta chains below was sequenced from the same sample in a study of shared clonotypes between healthy human individuals. Profiled with immunoSEQ multiplex PCR; TCRdb holds only in-frame clones, not every one. Altogether about a million clones are present, 77% being singletons, with the ten largest covering almost 0.9%. Sequencing used memory CD4+ T cells from PBMCs. Sample subset: CD45RA-negative fraction. The receptors were sampled from a young man in good health. Some clones in this sample may be carry-over from other donors' samples.

V usage is TRBV10-3 and J usage is TRBJ2-5; 10 bases align to TRBD2. V gave up 6 bases and J gave up 5 bases; unmatched junction bases: 3. The CDR3 runs 13 residues. Germline V gives CDR1 ENHRY, CDR2 SYGVKD. This chain's CDR3 is CAIRGLALETQYF. The CDR3 coding sequence is TGTGCCATCAGGGGACTAGCGCTCGAGACCCAGTACTTC.

Remarks on this clone: With a much larger clone just one base away, this may be a read error. Other DNA sequences within the sample encode an identical CDR3. The V gene is TRBV15, the J gene TRBJ2-5; unclear D gene. Germline CDR1 and CDR2: LNHNV and YYDKDF (reference sequence). The CDR3 sequence is 14 residues long. CDR3 nucleotides: TGCGCCACCAGCCCCAATGGTGTTCAAGAGACCCAGTACTTC. It translates to CATSPNGVQETQYF.

Concerning this clone: Other DNA sequences of this sample code for an identical CDR3. This chain joins TRBV7-9 and TRBJ2-7; no clear D gene. CDR1 is SEHNR, CDR2 FQNEAQ, per germline (reference sequence). The V end was cut by 2 bases, the J end by 0 bases, with 2 bases between. The CDR3 consists of 12 residues. CDR3 in DNA: TGTGCCAGCAGCTTATCCTCCTACGAGCAGTACTTC. The encoded protein is CASSLSSYEQYF.

The table lists this clone with a few counts. The rearrangement links TRBV7-9 to TRBJ1-3; possibly TRBD1 for D (5 bases). This CDR3 comprises 14 residues. The V end was cut by 5 bases, the J end by 4 bases, with 12 bases between. CDR1 SEHNR and CDR2 FQNEAQ come from the germline V gene (reference sequence). In DNA form, the CDR3 reads TGTGCCAGCAGCCGGAACGCAGGGGGAAACACCATATATTTT. Encoded protein: CASSRNAGGNTIYF.

This sequence joins TRBV6-1 and TRBJ2-3; D uncertain. Trimming pared 5 bases from V and 3 bases from J, leaving 15 bases between. CDR1 is MNHNS, CDR2 SASEGT, per germline. The CDR3 is 15 residues long. CDR3 DNA sequence: TGTGCCAGCAGTCCCTCGTTTACTCGGACAGATACGCAGTATTTT. It is translated as CASSPSFTRTDTQYF.

This clone was seen only a few times. The chain couples TRBV5-1 to TRBJ2-6; 10 bases map to TRBD2. J lost 2 bases, V lost 6 bases, and 14 bases had no gene match. The CDR3 length is 19 residues. Germline CDR1 and CDR2: SGHRS and YFSETQ. CDR3 residues: CASIAESGLASAGANVLTF. The DNA of the CDR3 is TGCGCCAGCATCGCCGAGTCGGGACTAGCGAGTGCTGGGGCCAACGTCCTGACTTTC.

There are a few counts of this clone. V and J are TRBV11-1 and TRBJ2-1; 8 bases map to TRBD2. CDR3 length: 14 residues. Losses at the gene ends were 8 bases for V and 1 base for J; bases not matched to a gene: 4. CDR1 is SGHAT, CDR2 FQDESV, per germline (reference sequence). The CDR3 region is CASASGSSYNEQFF. CDR3 DNA: TGTGCCAGCGCCAGCGGGAGTTCCTACAATGAGCAGTTCTTC.

This clone was recorded once. The V gene is TRBV7-8, the J gene TRBJ2-5; D might be TRBD1 or TRBD2, each matching 5 bases. Germline V gives CDR1 SGHVS, CDR2 FQNEAQ. CDR3 length: 14 amino acids. With 5 bases removed from V and 2 bases from J, the gap between germline ends came to 12 bases. CDR3 in DNA: TGTGCCAGCAGCCCGGGGACCTTACAAGAGACCCAGTACTTC. Amino acids: CASSPGTLQETQYF.

Points on this clone: Other DNA sequences in the same sample also yield this CDR3. The chain is built from TRBV29-1 and TRBJ1-1, with TRBD1 identical over 8 bases. The CDR3 runs 14 residues. Looked up from germline, CDR1 is SQVTM and CDR2 is ANQGSEA. V was clipped by 3 bases and J by 5 bases; unmatched bases: 8. CDR3 coding DNA: TGCAGCGTTGAGGGTGGACAGGGAGCGACTGAAGCTTTCTTT. Its protein product is CSVEGGQGATEAFF.

On this clone: The same CDR3 is also encoded by other DNA sequences in this sample. The chain joins TRBV28 to TRBJ2-1; 9 bases map to TRBD2. This CDR3 comprises 15 residues. CDR1 and CDR2 from the germline V gene are MDHEN and SYDVKM. The trim removed 6 bases at V and 0 bases at J, leaving 3 bases unmatched. This CDR3 reads CASSLAGSSYNEQFF. CDR3 coding DNA: TGTGCCAGCAGCCTAGCGGGGTCCTCCTACAATGAGCAGTTCTTC.

J is TRBJ1-2 and V is TRBV11-2, with 7 bases that match TRBD1. V was clipped by 8 bases and J by 0 bases; unmatched bases: 9. The CDR3 covers 15 residues. From germline, CDR1 is SGHAT and CDR2 FQNNGV. CDR3 loop: CASYRGYTSNYGYTF. The CDR3 DNA reads TGTGCCAGCTACAGGGGTTATACTTCTAACTATGGCTACACCTTC.

The CDR3 protein is CASSRNSYEQYF. In nucleotides, the CDR3 is TGTGCCAGCAGCCGAAACTCCTACGAGCAGTACTTC. The chain combines TRBV2 with TRBJ2-7, with D uncertain. Germline V gene data show CDR1 as SNHLY and CDR2 as FYNNEI. The CDR3 has 12 amino acids. Trimming stripped 6 bases from V and 0 bases from J, with 6 bases between.

This sequence joins TRBV5-1 and TRBJ2-2; possibly TRBD1 or TRBD2 for D (5 bases each). CDR3 length: 14 amino acids. Germline lookup yields CDR1 SGHRS and CDR2 YFSETQ. With 4 bases removed from V and 2 bases from J, the gap between germline ends came to 9 bases. The CDR3: CASSQGANTGELFF. The CDR3 DNA is TGCGCCAGCAGCCAGGGAGCTAACACCGGGGAGCTGTTTTTT. The variable domain in full, completed from reference TRBV5-1 and TRBJ2-2, reads KAGVTQTPRYLIKTRGQQVTLSCSPISGHRSVSWYQQTPGQGLQFLFEYFSETQRNKGNFPGRFSGRQFSNSRSEMNVSTLELGDSALYLCASSQGANTGELFFGEGSRLTVL.

The chain carries TRBV7-9 and TRBJ2-1; D gene ambiguous. The V gene's germline CDR1 is SEHNR and CDR2 FQNEAQ (reference sequence). The germline V and J ends were trimmed by 3 bases and 5 bases, with 14 bases remaining between them. This CDR3 has 15 residues. CDR3 nucleotide sequence: TGTGCCAGCAGCTTGGGAAGGAACGGCCACAATGAGCAGTTCTTC. This encodes CASSLGRNGHNEQFF.

The J gene is TRBJ2-2, the V gene TRBV7-9, with a tentative D call TRBD2 (6 bases). The CDR3 extends over 15 amino acids. Per germline, CDR1 SEHNR and CDR2 FQNEAQ (reference sequence). V lost 2 bases and J lost 5, with 12 bases in between. For the CDR3, the DNA is TGTGCCAGCAGCTTACTTAGCGGAACTACCGGGGAGCTGTTTTTT. It is translated as CASSLLSGTTGELFF.

The chain links TRBV29-1 to TRBJ2-7; D is perhaps TRBD1 (6 bases). Trimming stripped 6 bases from V and 4 bases from J, with 10 bases between. The CDR3 has 11 residues. Germline CDR1 reads SQVTM; CDR2 reads ANQGSEA. CDR3 loop: CSVARGYEQYF. The CDR3, as DNA: TGCAGCGTAGCGAGGGGGTACGAGCAGTACTTC.

The gene calls are TRBV29-1 and TRBJ1-3; a possible D gene is TRBD1 (5 bases). Germline V gene lookup returns CDR1 SQVTM and CDR2 ANQGSEA. V was pared by 6 bases and J by 0 bases, with 9 bases between. CDR3 length: 13 amino acids. CDR3 in amino acids: CSVGPSSGNTIYF. The CDR3 nucleotides are TGCAGCGTGGGGCCTAGCTCTGGAAACACCATATATTTT.

This chain links TRBV7-3 with TRBJ1-1, with 7 bases that match TRBD1. From germline, CDR1 is SGHTA and CDR2 FQGTGA. The CDR3 is made up of 14 amino acids. V was pared by 5 bases and J by 4 bases, with 7 bases of the junction left unmatched. The CDR3 sequence: CASSLLGDSTEAFF. The CDR3 nucleotides are TGTGCCAGCAGCCTATTAGGGGACAGCACTGAAGCTTTCTTT.

The chain employs TRBV5-1 and TRBJ2-2; no reliable D call. Germline CDR1 reads SGHRS; CDR2 reads YFSETQ. Trimming shortened V by 2 bases and J by 6 bases, and 2 bases separated the two germline ends. The CDR3 runs 11 residues. The CDR3: CASSFAGELFF. CDR3 DNA sequence: TGCGCCAGCAGCTTCGCCGGGGAGCTGTTTTTT.

The gene calls are TRBV19 and TRBJ2-2; TRBD2 matches 7 bases. Trimming removed 2 bases from V and 2 bases from J; junction bases left unmatched: 5. The CDR3 has 16 residues. Germline CDR1 and CDR2: LNHDA and SQIVND (reference sequence). The CDR3 region is CASSIRGGPNTGELFF. The CDR3 DNA reads as TGTGCCAGTAGTATAAGGGGAGGGCCCAACACCGGGGAGCTGTTTTTT. The full variable domain, with the rest looked up from reference TRBV19 and TRBJ2-2, is DGGITQSPKYLFRKEGQNVTLSCEQNLNHDAMYWYRQDPGQGLRLIYYSQIVNDFQKGDIAEGYSVSREKKESFPLTVTSAQKNPTAFYLCASSIRGGPNTGELFFGEGSRLTVL.

The chain couples TRBV2 to TRBJ2-7; 9 nucleotides line up with TRBD2. V lost 4 bases and J lost 3; bases outside the gene matches: 13. This CDR3 is built from 17 residues. Germline assignment: CDR1 SNHLY and CDR2 FYNNEI. The CDR3 region has the DNA TGTGCCAGCAGTGTGTTAAGCGGGAGGATCGCCGACTACGAGCAGTACTTC. Residues: CASSVLSGRIADYEQYF.

The gene calls are TRBV18 and TRBJ1-4, with D perhaps TRBD1 (6 bases). This CDR3 is 14 amino acids long. CDR1 KGHSH and CDR2 LQKENI come from the germline V gene. V was trimmed by 3 bases and J by 6 bases, leaving 11 bases between them. The CDR3 loop is CASSPSQGYEKLFF. The CDR3 DNA reads as TGTGCCAGCTCACCGAGTCAGGGGTATGAAAAACTGTTTTTT.

This chain uses TRBV7-9 with TRBJ2-1, with 12 bases that match TRBD1. CDR1 and CDR2 from the germline V gene are SEHNR and FQNEAQ (reference sequence). J gave up 6 bases and V 5 bases, and 8 bases lay outside the gene matches. There are 16 residues in the CDR3. The CDR3 sequence is CASSPTRDRGLNEQFF. As DNA, the CDR3 is TGTGCCAGCAGCCCCACCCGGGACAGGGGGCTCAATGAGCAGTTCTTC.

The chain is built from TRBV7-3 and TRBJ2-3; D assignment may be TRBD1 or TRBD2 (5 bases each). V lost 5 bases, J lost 6 bases, and 21 bases lay in between. The length of the CDR3 is 16 residues. Per the germline V gene, CDR1 is SGHTA and CDR2 is FQGTGA. The CDR3 spells CASSPLGTALLDTQYF. DNA for the CDR3: TGTGCCAGCAGCCCCCTAGGGACGGCCCTTTTGGATACGCAGTATTTT.

The gene calls are TRBV10-3 and TRBJ2-1; TRBD2 agrees at 10 bases. From germline, CDR1 is ENHRY and CDR2 SYGVKD. The CDR3 extends over 15 amino acids. The trim removed 6 bases at V and 4 bases at J, leaving 6 bases unmatched. The CDR3 loop is CAISPTSGRYNEQFF. DNA for the CDR3: TGTGCCATCAGCCCGACTAGCGGGCGTTACAATGAGCAGTTCTTC.

This clone has more than one count but fewer than ten. This sequence joins TRBV5-1 and TRBJ1-4; TRBD1 matches 7 bases. Germline CDR1 and CDR2: SGHRS and YFSETQ. J lost 4 bases, V lost 3 bases, and 3 bases had no gene match. The CDR3 is 14 amino acids. CDR3 amino acids: CASSWTGLNEKLFF. Written as DNA, the CDR3 is TGCGCCAGCAGCTGGACAGGACTTAATGAAAAACTGTTTTTT.

The rearrangement links TRBV28 to TRBJ2-3; 7 bases line up with TRBD2. Germline trimming cut 5 bases from V and 6 bases from J; bases unmatched to any gene: 11. Germline lookup yields CDR1 MDHEN and CDR2 SYDVKM. The CDR3 consists of 15 residues. This CDR3 is CASSQAGMGLDTQYF. The CDR3, as DNA: TGTGCCAGCAGTCAAGCGGGGATGGGGTTGGATACGCAGTATTTT. The whole variable domain, remainder taken from reference TRBV28 and TRBJ2-3, is DVKVTQSSRYLVKRTGEKVFLECVQDMDHENMFWYRQDPGLGLRLIYFSYDVKMKEKGDIPEGYSVSREKKERFSLILESASTNQTSMYLCASSQAGMGLDTQYFGPGTRLTVL.